This is a list of T cell receptor beta chains from one sample in a study of blood T cell repertoires in COVID-19. TCRdb's table, derived via immunoSEQ multiplex PCR, lists solely in-frame clones and lacks some. The repertoire holds 200,000 or so clones, approximately 86% seen once, with 3% to 4% in the top ten. The specimen sequenced was PBMCs or T cells enriched from blood (not recorded which). All receptors come from a woman aged 35 to 49 with acute COVID-19. The CDR3 runs from the conserved cysteine through the conserved F or W. A D gene is named only where the DNA matches it firmly. The size field is filled for only some rows; it gives once, few, many or a size class.

j_gene: TRBJ2-1
d_gene: TRBD2
abundance: once
v_gene: TRBV5-1
CDR3nt: TGCGCCAGCAGCCCGCGGGTAGTAGCGGGACCTTACAATGAGCAGTTCTTC
CDR3aa: CASSPRVVAGPYNEQFF

j_gene: TRBJ2-6
d_gene: -
abundance: -
v_gene: TRBV29-1
CDR3nt: TGCAGCGTTTCACAGGGCTCCAACGTCCTGACTTTC
CDR3aa: CSVSQGSNVLTF

j_gene: TRBJ1-5
d_gene: -
abundance: few
v_gene: TRBV18
CDR3nt: TGTGCCAGCTCACAGGACAGAGATACCAATCAGCCCCAGCATTTT
CDR3aa: CASSQDRDTNQPQHF

j_gene: TRBJ2-3
d_gene: -
abundance: -
v_gene: TRBV25-1
CDR3nt: TGTGCCAGCAGTGAATTTTCAGGCTTAGATACGCAGTATTTT
CDR3aa: CASSEFSGLDTQYF

j_gene: TRBJ2-5
d_gene: TRBD1
abundance: -
v_gene: TRBV29-1
CDR3nt: TGCAGCGTGGAGGGTGGGACAGGAGTGTACCAAGAGACCCAGTACTTC
CDR3aa: CSVEGGTGVYQETQYF

j_gene: TRBJ1-1
d_gene: -
abundance: -
v_gene: TRBV19
CDR3nt: TGTGCCAAGCCAGTCGGGGGGCGGAACACTGAAGCTTTCTTT
CDR3aa: CAKPVGGRNTEAFF

j_gene: TRBJ1-2
d_gene: -
abundance: -
v_gene: TRBV3-1/TRBV3-2
CDR3nt: TGTGCCAGCAGCCAAGAGAACACAGCTAACTATGGCTACACCTTC
CDR3aa: CASSQENTANYGYTF

j_gene: TRBJ1-3
d_gene: TRBD1
abundance: -
v_gene: TRBV11-2
CDR3nt: TGTGCCAGCTTCACCGCAGGGGGCGGTGGGAACACCATATATTTT
CDR3aa: CASFTAGGGGNTIYF

j_gene: TRBJ2-6
d_gene: -
abundance: -
v_gene: TRBV18
CDR3nt: TGTGCCAGCTCACCTGACCCCTCTGGAGCTGGGGCCAACGTCCTGACTTTC
CDR3aa: CASSPDPSGAGANVLTF

j_gene: TRBJ1-2
d_gene: TRBD1
abundance: many
v_gene: TRBV28
CDR3nt: TGTGCCAGCAGGTTACGACAGGGGAGCTTAGGGAACTATGGCTACACCTTC
CDR3aa: CASRLRQGSLGNYGYTF